Given below is one T cell receptor (beta chain) in context. Its antigen remains unidentified. V lost 5 bases to trimming and J lost 4 bases; unmatched junction nucleotides: 7. This CDR3 spans 14 amino acids. Per germline, CDR1 SEHNR and CDR2 FQNEAQ (reference sequence). The data were obtained in a study of cytomegalovirus exposure and HLA in healthy donors. Study findings and constraints: A later analysis linked a missense DCLRE1C variant to TCR beta V- and J-gene trimming. Earlier analysis found most TCR beta V segments productive about 87% or about 30% of the time. In a later analysis, at a false discovery rate of 0.05, approximately 16,000 TCR beta sequences matched HLA alleles. It was shown in a later analysis that HLA-associated TCR beta chains were more clonally expanded than other, equally common chains.

Use of 60 Vbeta and 13 Jbeta primers characterized the PCR. Assay used: immunoSEQ multiplex PCR; TCRdb lists only in-frame clones, some missing. The data show some 140,000 clones, with approximately 75% seen just once and approximately 0.99% held by the top ten. The clonotype comes from a male donor in good health and CMV-seronegative. The sequencing input was PBMCs. The V gene is TRBV7-9, the J gene TRBJ2-5, with 7 bases identical to TRBD1. DNA of the CDR3: TGTGCCAGCAGCCCCAGGACAGGCTTAGAGACCCAGTACTTC. The encoded protein is CASSPRTGLETQYF.